The entry below describes one T cell receptor (beta chain). Its antigen is not known. Second-dose groups at about 4 or about 12 weeks were pooled. The CDR3 loop spans 17 amino acids. The germline gives CDR1 SNHLY, CDR2 FYNNEI. V lost 4 bases to trimming and J lost 0 bases, with 15 bases between them. TCRdb's copy holds only in-frame clones and misses some; the assay was immunoSEQ multiplex PCR. The sample records around 58,000 clones, 89% being singletons. The record originates from a study of T cell responses to AZD1222 COVID-19 vaccine. Study-wide findings and caveats: Two AZD1222 administrations were followed by greater Spike-specific TCR breadth and depth. At 160-218 and 743-854, vaccine-associated CD4 TCRs were dominant, and they spanned spike. Donors, mostly white British, included more females; clonal diversity was possibly underestimated.

This TCR was recovered from an adult who received the AZD1222 COVID-19 vaccine. This chain uses TRBV2 with TRBJ2-2; D unclear. Material: peripheral blood, obtained 28 days after the second AZD1222 dose. Here the CDR3 reads CASSGVGVIANTGELFF. The CDR3 bases are TGTGCCAGCAGTGGGGTTGGTGTAATCGCGAACACCGGGGAGCTGTTTTTT. The full variable domain, its missing parts supplied by reference TRBV2 and TRBJ2-2, is EPEVTQTPSHQVTQMGQEVILRCVPISNHLYFYWYRQILGQKVEFLVSFYNNEISEKSEIFDDQFSVERPDGSNFTLKIRSTKLEDSAMYFCASSGVGVIANTGELFFGEGSRLTVL.